This T cell receptor beta chain comes out of a study of blood T cell repertoires in COVID-19 (dated by TCRdb to 2019 to 2021). Turning to the overall study: Collaborator samples came from the United States, Italy and Spain and covered acute and convalescent phases of COVID-19. The prospective study material was composed of cDNA or gDNA derived from T cells, B-cell-depleted T cells, or PBMCs. Deeply sampled blood TCRbeta repertoires from subjects exposed to, actively infected with, or recovered from COVID-19 were included in the dataset. A freely available public database, intended as a resource for researchers studying the immune response to SARS-CoV-2, is where the repertoires were released. The samples were drawn from two sources: the first 160 participants of the ongoing ImmuneRACE study, and 1,254 subjects contributed by 6 global collaborators. The sample metadata nearly always contained a de-identified subject ID, COVID-19 status, age in years and sex. Where available, HLA class I and class II types were obtained from metadata supplied by the sample provider rather than from assay-based typing.

The immunoSEQ Assay, a bias-controlled multiplex PCR, was used to amplify TCRbeta CDR3 regions from genomic DNA. The study's own analysis went as follows. The number of nucleated cells in each sample was estimated by amplification of reference gene primers within the assay. To quantify the absolute abundance of each unique TCRbeta CDR3 rearrangement, sequence reads were collapsed and filtered. Productive Simpson clonality was computed per sample as the square root of Simpson's diversity index over productive rearrangements. As stored in TCRdb, this immuneACCESS dataset retains in-frame rearrangements with V and J assigned. A fraction of the clones does not appear; measured against another copy, unresolved V genes explain less than half of the discrepancy, and the remainder lacks a known reason. V and J calls and clone size are as listed in that table; D and trimming were resolved from the DNA. The sample profile shows about 370,000 clones; approximately 90% of them were found once. The ten largest clones capture roughly 0.99% of the sample.

This clone was observed a few times. The antigen this receptor binds is unknown. No much larger clone is present one base from it, and per-base qualities are unavailable. The paper as a whole reports these results and caveats: Clinical and demographic metadata were provided uncurated, with the amount varying by source and participant.

Trimming leaves V shorter by 5 bases and J shorter by 4 bases, with the junction holding 2 bases beyond the gene matches. CDR1 and CDR2, looked up from the germline V gene (reference sequence), are SEHNR and FQNEAQ. Measured from the cysteine to the phenylalanine, the CDR3 is 13 residues long. Solely the CDR3 DNA is kept, with 39 bases framed from the first base. Participants in the prospective study were enrolled through a virtual design, were aged about 18 to 100 years, and lived in about 25 United States geographic areas. To assign participants to cohorts, the prospective study relied on clinical history that participants themselves reported in a screening survey and a study questionnaire. Recovered participants in ImmuneRACE Cohort 3 were defined by two consecutive negative NP/OP PCR tests, clearance by a healthcare professional, or resolution of symptoms. In the prospective study, whole blood, serum and a nasopharyngeal or oropharyngeal swab were collected from each participant by mobile phlebotomists. Additional blood draws and questionnaires over a roughly two-month period could optionally be provided by prospective study participants. Before DNA extraction, blood samples from the prospective study were shipped at room temperature or frozen.

In this chain, TRBV7-9 is recombined with TRBJ2-3; 8 junctional bases match TRBD1. The sequence derives from a man younger than 35 who had recovered from COVID-19. Material: PBMCs or T cells enriched from blood (not recorded which). The CDR3 loop reads CASSPRGPDTQYF. The nucleotide sequence reads as follows: TGTGCCAGCAGCCCCAGGGGGCCAGATACGCAGTATTTT.